This T cell receptor beta chain originates from a study of blood T cell repertoires in COVID-19. V shed 0 bases and J 4 bases; nucleotides not matched to a gene: 3. This CDR3 spans 14 amino acids. Looked up from germline, CDR1 is SGDLS and CDR2 is YYNGEE. Measured with immunoSEQ multiplex PCR; TCRdb has only the in-frame clones, and not every one. The sample consists of 350,000 to 450,000 clones, roughly 90% of them appearing once. Which cohort a participant joined came from the clinical history participants gave. The source material was PBMCs or T cells enriched from blood (not recorded which). The receptor was isolated from a woman aged 40 to 50 who had been exposed to COVID-19. This chain uses TRBV9 with TRBJ2-7, with 8 bases lining up with TRBD1. CDR3 sequence reads: CASSVARQGYEQYF. As DNA, the CDR3 is TGTGCCAGCAGCGTAGCTCGACAGGGGTACGAGCAGTACTTC.